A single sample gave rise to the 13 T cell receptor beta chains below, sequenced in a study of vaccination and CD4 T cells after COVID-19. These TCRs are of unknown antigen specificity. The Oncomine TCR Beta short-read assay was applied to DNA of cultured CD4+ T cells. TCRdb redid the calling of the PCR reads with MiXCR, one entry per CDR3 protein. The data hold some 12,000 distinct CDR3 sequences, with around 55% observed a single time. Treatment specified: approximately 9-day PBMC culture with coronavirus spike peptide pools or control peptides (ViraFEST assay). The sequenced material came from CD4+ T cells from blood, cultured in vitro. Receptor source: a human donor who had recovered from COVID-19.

CDR3 loop: CASSTLRGSYNEQFF. In DNA, the CDR3 is TGTGCCAGCAGTACCCTTCGGGGGTCATACAATGAGCAGTTCTTC. V and J are TRBV6-1 and TRBJ2-1; maybe TRBD2 (6 bases). CDR3 length: 15 residues. Between the trimmed V and J ends, which lost 5 bases and 4 bases, there was a span of 15 bases. Germline V gene data show CDR1 as MNHNS and CDR2 as SASEGT.

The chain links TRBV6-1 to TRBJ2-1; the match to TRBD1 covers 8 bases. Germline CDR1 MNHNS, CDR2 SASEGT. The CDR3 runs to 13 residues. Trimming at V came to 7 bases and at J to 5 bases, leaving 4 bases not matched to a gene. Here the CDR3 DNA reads TGTGCCAGCATGGACAGGGCGGACAATGAGCAGTTCTTC. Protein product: CASMDRADNEQFF.

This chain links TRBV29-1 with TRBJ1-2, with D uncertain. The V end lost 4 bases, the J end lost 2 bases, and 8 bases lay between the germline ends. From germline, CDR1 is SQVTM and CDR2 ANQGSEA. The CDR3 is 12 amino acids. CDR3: CSVGTLNYGYTF. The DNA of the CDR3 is TGCAGCGTTGGGACTCTAAACTATGGCTACACCTTC.

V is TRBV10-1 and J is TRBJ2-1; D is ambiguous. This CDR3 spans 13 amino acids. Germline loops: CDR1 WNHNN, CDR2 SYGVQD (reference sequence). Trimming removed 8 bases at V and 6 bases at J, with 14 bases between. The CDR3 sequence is CASLFGAVNEQFF. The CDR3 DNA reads TGCGCCAGCCTCTTCGGCGCGGTCAATGAGCAGTTCTTC.

The CDR3 loop is CASSDRRTWGGYF. In DNA form, the CDR3 reads TGTGCCAGCAGTGACCGACGGACCTGGGGGGGGTACTTC. J is TRBJ2-5 and V is TRBV6-1, with 7 bases aligning to TRBD2. Germline CDR1 MNHNS, CDR2 SASEGT. V trimming: 3 bases; J trimming: 13 bases; junction bases outside the gene matches: 11. The CDR3 is made up of 13 amino acids.

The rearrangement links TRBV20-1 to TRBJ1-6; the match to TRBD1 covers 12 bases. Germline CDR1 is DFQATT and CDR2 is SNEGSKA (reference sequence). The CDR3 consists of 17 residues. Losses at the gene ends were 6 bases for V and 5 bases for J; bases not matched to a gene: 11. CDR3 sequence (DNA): TGCAGTGCCAAGGGACAGGGGGCGACTTCGAATAATTCACCCCTCCACTTT. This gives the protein CSAKGQGATSNNSPLHF.

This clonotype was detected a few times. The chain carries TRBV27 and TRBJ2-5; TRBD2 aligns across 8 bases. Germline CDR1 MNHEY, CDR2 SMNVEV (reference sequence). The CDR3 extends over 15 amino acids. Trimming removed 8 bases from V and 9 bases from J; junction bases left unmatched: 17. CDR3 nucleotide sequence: TGTGCCAGCGGTAAAGCGGGAGACTACTCCCCGGCCCAGTACTTC. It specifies CASGKAGDYSPAQYF.

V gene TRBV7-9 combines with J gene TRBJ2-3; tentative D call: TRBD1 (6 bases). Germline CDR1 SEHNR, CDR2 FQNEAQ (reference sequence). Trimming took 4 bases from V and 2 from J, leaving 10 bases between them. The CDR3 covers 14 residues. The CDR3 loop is CASSSGQHTDTQYF. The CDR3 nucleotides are TGTGCCAGCAGCTCAGGACAGCACACAGATACGCAGTATTTT. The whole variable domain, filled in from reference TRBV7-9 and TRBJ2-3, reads DTGVSQNPRHKITKRGQNVTFRCDPISEHNRLYWYRQTLGQGPEFLTYFQNEAQLEKSRLLSDRFSAERPKGSFSTLEIQRTEQGDSAMYLCASSSGQHTDTQYFGPGTRLTVL.

CDR3 coding DNA: TGTGCCAGCAGTCCCGTCCGGGACCGAGACACAGATACGCAGTATTTT. Amino acids: CASSPVRDRDTDTQYF. This chain joins TRBV27 and TRBJ2-3; either TRBD1 or TRBD2 may supply D (5 bases each). The CDR3 spans 16 residues. Trimming removed 5 bases at V and 2 bases at J, with 17 bases between. Per germline, CDR1 MNHEY and CDR2 SMNVEV (reference sequence).

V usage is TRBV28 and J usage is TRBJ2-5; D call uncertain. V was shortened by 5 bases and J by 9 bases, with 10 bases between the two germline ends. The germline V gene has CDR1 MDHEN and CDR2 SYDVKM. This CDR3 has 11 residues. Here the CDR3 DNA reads TGTGCCAGCAGTGAGCTCCGTTCCCAGTACTTC. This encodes CASSELRSQYF.

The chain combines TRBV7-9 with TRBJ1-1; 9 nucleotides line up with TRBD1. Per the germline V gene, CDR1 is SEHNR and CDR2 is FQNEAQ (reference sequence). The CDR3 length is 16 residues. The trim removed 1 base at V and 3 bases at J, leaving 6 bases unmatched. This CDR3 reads CASSLGWGQGDTEAFF. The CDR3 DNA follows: TGTGCCAGCAGCTTAGGGTGGGGACAGGGAGACACTGAAGCTTTCTTT.

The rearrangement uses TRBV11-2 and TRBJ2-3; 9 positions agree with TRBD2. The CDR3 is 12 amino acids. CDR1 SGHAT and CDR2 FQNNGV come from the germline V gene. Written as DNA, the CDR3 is TGTGCAAGCGGGAGGTTAACAGATACGCAGTATTTT. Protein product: CASGRLTDTQYF.

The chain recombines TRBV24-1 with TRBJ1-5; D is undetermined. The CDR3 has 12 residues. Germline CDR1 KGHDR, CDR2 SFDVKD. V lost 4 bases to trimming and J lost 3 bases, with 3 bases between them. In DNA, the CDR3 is TGTGCCACCAGTGAGTACAATCAGCCCCAGCATTTT. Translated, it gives CATSEYNQPQHF.